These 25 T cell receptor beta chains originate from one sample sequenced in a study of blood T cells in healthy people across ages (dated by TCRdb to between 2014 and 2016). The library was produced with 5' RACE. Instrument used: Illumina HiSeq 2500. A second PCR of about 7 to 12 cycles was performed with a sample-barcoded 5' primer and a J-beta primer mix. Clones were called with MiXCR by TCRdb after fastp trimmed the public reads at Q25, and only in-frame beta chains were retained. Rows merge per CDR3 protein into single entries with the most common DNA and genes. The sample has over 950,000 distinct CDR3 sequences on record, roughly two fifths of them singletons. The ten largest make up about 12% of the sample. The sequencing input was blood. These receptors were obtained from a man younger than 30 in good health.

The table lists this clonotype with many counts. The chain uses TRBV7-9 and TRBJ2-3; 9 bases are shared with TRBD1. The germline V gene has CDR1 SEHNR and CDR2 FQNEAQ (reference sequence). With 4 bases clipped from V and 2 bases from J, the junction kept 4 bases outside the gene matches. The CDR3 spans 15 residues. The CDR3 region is CASSYRDRVTDTQYF. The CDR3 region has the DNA TGTGCCAGCAGCTACCGGGACAGGGTCACAGATACGCAGTATTTT. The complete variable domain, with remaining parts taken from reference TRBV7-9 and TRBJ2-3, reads DTGVSQNPRHKITKRGQNVTFRCDPISEHNRLYWYRQTLGQGPEFLTYFQNEAQLEKSRLLSDRFSAERPKGSFSTLEIQRTEQGDSAMYLCASSYRDRVTDTQYFGPGTRLTVL.

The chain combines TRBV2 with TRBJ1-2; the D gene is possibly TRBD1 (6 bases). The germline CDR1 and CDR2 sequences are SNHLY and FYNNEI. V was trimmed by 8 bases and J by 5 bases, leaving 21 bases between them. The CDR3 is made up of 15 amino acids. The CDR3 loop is CASRQAVGDNYGYTF. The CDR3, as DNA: TGTGCCAGCCGACAGGCGGTGGGAGATAATTATGGCTACACCTTC.

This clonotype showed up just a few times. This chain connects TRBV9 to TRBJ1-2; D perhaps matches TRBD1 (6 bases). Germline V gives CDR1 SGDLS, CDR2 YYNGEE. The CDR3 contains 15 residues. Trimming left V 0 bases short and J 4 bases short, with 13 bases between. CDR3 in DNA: TGTGCCAGCAGCGTAGGCGTTACAGGGAGCTATGGCTACACCTTC. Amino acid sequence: CASSVGVTGSYGYTF.

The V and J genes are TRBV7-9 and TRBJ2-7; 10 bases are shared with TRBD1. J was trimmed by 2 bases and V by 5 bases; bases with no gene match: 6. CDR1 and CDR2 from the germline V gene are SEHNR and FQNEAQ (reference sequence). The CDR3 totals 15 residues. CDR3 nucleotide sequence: TGTGCCAGCAGCCGAGGCGGGACAGGGGCCTACGAGCAGTACTTC. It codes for CASSRGGTGAYEQYF.

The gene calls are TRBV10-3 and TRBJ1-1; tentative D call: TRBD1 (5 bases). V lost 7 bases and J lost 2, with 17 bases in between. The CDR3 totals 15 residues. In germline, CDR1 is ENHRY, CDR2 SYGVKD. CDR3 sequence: CAITVRGGSNTEAFF. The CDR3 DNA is TGTGCCATCACTGTCCGGGGGGGGTCCAACACTGAAGCTTTCTTT.

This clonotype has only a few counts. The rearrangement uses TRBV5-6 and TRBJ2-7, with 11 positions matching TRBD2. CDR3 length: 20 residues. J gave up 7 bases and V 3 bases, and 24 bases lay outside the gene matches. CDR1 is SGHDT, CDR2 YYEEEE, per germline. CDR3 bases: TGTGCCAGCAGCTCATCAAGTGCTCGACTAGCGGGGATTACCTACAATGAGCAGTACTTC. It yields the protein CASSSSSARLAGITYNEQYF. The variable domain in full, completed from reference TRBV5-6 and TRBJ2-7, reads DAGVTQSPTHLIKTRGQQVTLRCSPKSGHDTVSWYQQALGQGPQFIFQYYEEEERQRGNFPDRFSGHQFPNYSSELNVNALLLGDSALYLCASSSSSARLAGITYNEQYFGPGTRLTVT.

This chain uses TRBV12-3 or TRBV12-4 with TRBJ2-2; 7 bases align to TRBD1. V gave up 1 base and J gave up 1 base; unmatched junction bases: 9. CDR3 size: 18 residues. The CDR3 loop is CASSLDLGQVKNTGELFF. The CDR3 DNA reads TGTGCCAGCAGTTTAGATTTAGGACAGGTCAAGAACACCGGGGAGCTGTTTTTT.

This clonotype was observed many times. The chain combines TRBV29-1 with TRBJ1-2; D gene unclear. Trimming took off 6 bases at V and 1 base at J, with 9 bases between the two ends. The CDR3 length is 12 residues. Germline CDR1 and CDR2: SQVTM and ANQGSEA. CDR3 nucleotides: TGCAGCGTCGAGCCAGATAACTATGGCTACACCTTC. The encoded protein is CSVEPDNYGYTF.

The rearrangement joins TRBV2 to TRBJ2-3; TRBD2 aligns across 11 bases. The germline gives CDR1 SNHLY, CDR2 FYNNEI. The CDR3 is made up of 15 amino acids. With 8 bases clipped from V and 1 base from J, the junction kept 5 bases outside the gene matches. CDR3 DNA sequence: TGTGCCAGCCAACTACTAGCGGGGGGCACAGATACGCAGTATTTT. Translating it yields CASQLLAGGTDTQYF. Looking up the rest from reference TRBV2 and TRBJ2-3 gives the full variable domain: EPEVTQTPSHQVTQMGQEVILRCVPISNHLYFYWYRQILGQKVEFLVSFYNNEISEKSEIFDDQFSVERPDGSNFTLKIRSTKLEDSAMYFCASQLLAGGTDTQYFGPGTRLTVL.

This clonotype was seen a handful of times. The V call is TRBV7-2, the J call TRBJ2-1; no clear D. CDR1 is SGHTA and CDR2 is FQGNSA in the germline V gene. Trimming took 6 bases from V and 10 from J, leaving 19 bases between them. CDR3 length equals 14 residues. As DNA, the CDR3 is TGTGCCAGCAGTTACTTGTCAAGGGAAGGGGAGCAGTTCTTC. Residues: CASSYLSREGEQFF.

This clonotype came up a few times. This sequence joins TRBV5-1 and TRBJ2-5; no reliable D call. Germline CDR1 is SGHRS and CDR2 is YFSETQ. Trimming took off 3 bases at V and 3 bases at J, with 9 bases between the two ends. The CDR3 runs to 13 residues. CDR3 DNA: TGCGCCAGCAGCTCCCTGGGTGAAGAGACCCAGTACTTC. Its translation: CASSSLGEETQYF.

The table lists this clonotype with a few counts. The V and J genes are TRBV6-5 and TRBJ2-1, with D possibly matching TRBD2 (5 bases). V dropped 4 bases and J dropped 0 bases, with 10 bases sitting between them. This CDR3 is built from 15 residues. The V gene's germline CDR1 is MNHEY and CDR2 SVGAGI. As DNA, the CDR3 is TGTGCCAGCAGTTCCGCGGGTACCTCCTACAATGAGCAGTTCTTC. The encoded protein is CASSSAGTSYNEQFF.

CDR3 region: CSVVPDSLSYNEQFF. The CDR3 nucleotides are TGCAGCGTTGTTCCAGACTCTCTCTCCTACAATGAGCAGTTCTTC. The chain combines TRBV29-1 with TRBJ2-1; D is unclear. The length of the CDR3 is 15 residues. Germline CDR1 reads SQVTM; CDR2 reads ANQGSEA. V lost 4 bases to trimming and J lost 0 bases, with 13 bases between them.

CDR3 DNA sequence: TGTGCCAGCAGTTCCCCTCTCCGGGGGCAGCCCCAGCATTTT. This encodes CASSSPLRGQPQHF. This chain joins TRBV27 and TRBJ1-5; weak D call: TRBD1 (5 bases). Per germline, CDR1 MNHEY and CDR2 SMNVEV (reference sequence). This CDR3 is 14 amino acids long. The germline V and J ends were trimmed by 4 bases and 7 bases, with 14 bases remaining between them.

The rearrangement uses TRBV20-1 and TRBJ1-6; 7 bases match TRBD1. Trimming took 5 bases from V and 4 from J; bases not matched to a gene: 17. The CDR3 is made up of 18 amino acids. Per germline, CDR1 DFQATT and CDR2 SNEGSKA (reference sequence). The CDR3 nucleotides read TGCAGTGCTCGAAGCAGAATCCGGGACAGAGCTTATAATTCACCCCTCCACTTT. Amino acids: CSARSRIRDRAYNSPLHF.

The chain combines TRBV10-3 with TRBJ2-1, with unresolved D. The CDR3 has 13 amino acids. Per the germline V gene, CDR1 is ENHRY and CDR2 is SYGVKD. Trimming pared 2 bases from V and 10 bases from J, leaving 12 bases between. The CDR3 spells CAISEIGWAEQFF. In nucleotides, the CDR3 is TGTGCCATCAGTGAGATAGGGTGGGCGGAGCAGTTCTTC.

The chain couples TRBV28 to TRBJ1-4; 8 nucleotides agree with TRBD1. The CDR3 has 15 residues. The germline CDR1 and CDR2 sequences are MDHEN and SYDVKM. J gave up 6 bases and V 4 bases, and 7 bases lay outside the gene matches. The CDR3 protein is CASSSAGTGYEKLFF. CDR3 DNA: TGTGCCAGCAGTTCCGCCGGGACAGGCTATGAAAAACTGTTTTTT.

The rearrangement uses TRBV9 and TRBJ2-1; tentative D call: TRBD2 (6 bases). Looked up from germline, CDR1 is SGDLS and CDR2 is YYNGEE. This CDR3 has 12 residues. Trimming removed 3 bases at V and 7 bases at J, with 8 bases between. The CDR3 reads CASSGGENEQFF. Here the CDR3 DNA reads TGTGCCAGCAGCGGCGGGGAGAATGAGCAGTTCTTC.

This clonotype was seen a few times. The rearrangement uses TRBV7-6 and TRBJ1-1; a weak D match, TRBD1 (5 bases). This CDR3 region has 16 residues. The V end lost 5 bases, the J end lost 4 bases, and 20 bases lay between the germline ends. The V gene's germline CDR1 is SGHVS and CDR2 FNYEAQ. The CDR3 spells CASSPPRGPLGTEAFF. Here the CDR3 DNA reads TGTGCCAGCAGCCCCCCTAGGGGCCCCTTGGGCACTGAAGCTTTCTTT.

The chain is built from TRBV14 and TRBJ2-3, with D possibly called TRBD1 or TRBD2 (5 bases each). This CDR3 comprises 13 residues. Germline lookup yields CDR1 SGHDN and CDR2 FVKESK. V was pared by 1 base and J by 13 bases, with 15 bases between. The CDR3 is CASSQVGAGGEYF. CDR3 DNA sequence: TGTGCCAGCAGCCAAGTCGGGGCTGGGGGAGAGTATTTT.

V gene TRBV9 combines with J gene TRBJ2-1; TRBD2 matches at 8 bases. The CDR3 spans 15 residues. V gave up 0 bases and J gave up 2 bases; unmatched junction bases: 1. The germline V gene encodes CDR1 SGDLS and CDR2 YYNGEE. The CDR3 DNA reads TGTGCCAGCAGCGTAGAAGCGGGGGCCTACAATGAGCAGTTCTTC. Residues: CASSVEAGAYNEQFF.

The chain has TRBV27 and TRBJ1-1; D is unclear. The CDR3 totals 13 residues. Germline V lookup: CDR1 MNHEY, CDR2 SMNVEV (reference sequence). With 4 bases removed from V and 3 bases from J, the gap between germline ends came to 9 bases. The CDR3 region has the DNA TGTGCCAGCAGTTCGATAGCCGACACTGAAGCTTTCTTT. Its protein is CASSSIADTEAFF.

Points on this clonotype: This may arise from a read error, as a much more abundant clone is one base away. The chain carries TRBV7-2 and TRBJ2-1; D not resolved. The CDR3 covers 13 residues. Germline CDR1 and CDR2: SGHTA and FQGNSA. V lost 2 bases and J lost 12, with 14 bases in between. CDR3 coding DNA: TGTGCCAGCAGCTTACCCCCTAGGGATGGGCAGTTCTTC. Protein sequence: CASSLPPRDGQFF. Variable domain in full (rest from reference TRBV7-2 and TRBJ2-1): GAGVSQSPSNKVTEKGKDVELRCDPISGHTALYWYRQSLGQGLEFLIYFQGNSAPDKSGLPSDRFSAERTGGSVSTLTIQRTQQEDSAVYLCASSLPPRDGQFFGPGTRLTVL.

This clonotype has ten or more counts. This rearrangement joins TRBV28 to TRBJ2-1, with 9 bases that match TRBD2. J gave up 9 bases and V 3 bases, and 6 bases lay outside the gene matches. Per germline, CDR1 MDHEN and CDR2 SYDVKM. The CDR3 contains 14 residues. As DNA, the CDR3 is TGTGCCAGCAGTTTGACTAGCGGTATCGGTGAGCAGTTCTTC. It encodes CASSLTSGIGEQFF.

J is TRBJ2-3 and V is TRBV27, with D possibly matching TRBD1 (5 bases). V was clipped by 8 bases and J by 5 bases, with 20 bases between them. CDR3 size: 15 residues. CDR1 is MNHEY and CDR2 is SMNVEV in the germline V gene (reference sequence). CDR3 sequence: CASGRAAGPIDTQYF. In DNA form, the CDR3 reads TGTGCCAGCGGAAGGGCGGCAGGGCCGATAGATACGCAGTATTTT.